This T cell receptor beta chain came from a study of blood T cell repertoires in COVID-19. Looking at the study overall: Donors in the United States, Italy and Spain gave samples during acute or convalescent COVID-19. In each case, the material was cDNA or gDNA derived from T cells, B-cell-depleted T cells, or PBMCs.

J lost 5 bases, V lost 6 bases, and 7 bases had no gene match. The CDR3 runs 14 residues. Germline V gives CDR1 SGHAT, CDR2 FQNNGV. Original analysis: Reference gene primers were amplified, and this amplification served to estimate nucleated cell counts. Generated by immunoSEQ multiplex PCR, the TCRdb table keeps only in-frame clones and is missing some. V and J calls plus clone size are reproduced from that table; the DNA served to infer D and trimming. The table lists about 150,000 clones, roughly 80% of them singletons, with about 3% in the top ten. As regards this clone: The same CDR3 is also encoded by other DNA sequences in this sample.

The receptor's source is a woman between 40 and 55 years old with active or convalescent COVID-19. The material sequenced was peripheral blood. The chain joins TRBV11-2 to TRBJ1-1; 9 nucleotides agree with TRBD1. This CDR3 is CASSPTGGGTEAFF. In DNA, the CDR3 is TGTGCCAGCAGTCCAACAGGGGGCGGAACTGAAGCTTTCTTT.